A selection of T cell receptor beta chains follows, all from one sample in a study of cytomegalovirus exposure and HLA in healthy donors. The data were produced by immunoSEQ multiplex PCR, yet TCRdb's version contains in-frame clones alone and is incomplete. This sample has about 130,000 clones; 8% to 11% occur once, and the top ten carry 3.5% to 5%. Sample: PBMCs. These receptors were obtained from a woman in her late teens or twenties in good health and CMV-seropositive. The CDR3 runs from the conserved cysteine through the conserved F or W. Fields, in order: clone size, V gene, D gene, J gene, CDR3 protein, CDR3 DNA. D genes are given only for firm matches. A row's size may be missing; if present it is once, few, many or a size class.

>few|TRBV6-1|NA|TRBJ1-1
CASTQDRIGGTEAFF
TGTGCCAGCACTCAAGACAGGATCGGAGGCACTGAAGCTTTCTTT
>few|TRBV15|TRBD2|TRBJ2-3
CATSRSGAGSPPDTQYF
TGTGCCACCAGCAGAAGCGGAGCGGGATCCCCCCCAGATACGCAGTATTTT
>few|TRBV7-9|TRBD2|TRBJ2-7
CASSPALAGTYEQYF
TGTGCCAGCAGCCCCGCCCTAGCGGGAACCTACGAGCAGTACTTC
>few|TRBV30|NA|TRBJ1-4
CAWSVPFSGGFEKLFF
TGTGCCTGGAGTGTACCTTTCTCCGGGGGTTTTGAAAAACTGTTTTTT
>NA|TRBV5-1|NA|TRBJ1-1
CASSRLMNTEAFF
TGCGCCAGCTCTCGGTTAATGAACACTGAAGCTTTCTTT
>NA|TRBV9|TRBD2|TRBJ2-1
CASSVAVSSGTREQFF
TGTGCCAGCAGCGTAGCTGTCTCTAGCGGGACGAGGGAGCAGTTCTTC
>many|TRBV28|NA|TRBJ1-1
CASRTGNTEAFF
TGTGCCAGCAGGACAGGGAACACTGAAGCTTTCTTT
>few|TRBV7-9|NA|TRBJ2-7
CATNVLSSYEQYF
TGTGCCACCAACGTACTGAGCTCCTACGAGCAGTACTTC
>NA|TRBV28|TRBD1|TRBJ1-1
CASSPTGGTEAFF
TGTGCCAGCAGTCCGACAGGGGGCACTGAAGCTTTCTTT
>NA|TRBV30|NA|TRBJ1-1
CAWSLASNTEAFF
TGTGCCTGGAGCCTGGCCTCGAACACTGAAGCTTTCTTT
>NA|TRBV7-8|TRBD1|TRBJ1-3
CASSEGAGGGGNTIYF
TGTGCCAGCAGCGAAGGGGCAGGGGGAGGTGGAAACACCATATATTTT
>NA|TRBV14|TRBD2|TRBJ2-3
CATSLLAGGQDTQYF
TGTGCCACCAGTTTACTAGCGGGAGGTCAAGATACGCAGTATTTT
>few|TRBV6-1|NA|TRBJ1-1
CASRDNGQNTEAFF
TGTGCCAGCAGGGATAATGGGCAGAACACTGAAGCTTTCTTT
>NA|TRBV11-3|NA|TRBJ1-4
CASSSDSNEKLFF
TGTGCCAGCAGCTCAGACTCGAATGAAAAACTGTTTTTT